The T cell receptor beta chain described here comes from a study of blood T cells in healthy people across ages. With a J-beta primer mix and a sample-barcoded 5' primer, a second PCR ran roughly 6 to 11 cycles. TCRdb processed the 5' RACE reads anew with MiXCR; each CDR3 protein has one entry. The table shows roughly 1.9 million distinct CDR3 sequences, with about 39% occurring only once. Study-level findings and limits: As naive T cell percentage varied, TCR beta diversity correlated strongly with it. Age brought a roughly linear fall in TCR beta diversity measured per million T cells.

This clonotype was observed a handful of times. Its antigen remains unknown. The CDR3 is made up of 16 amino acids. Trimming shortened V by 1 base and J by 8 bases, and 18 bases separated the two germline ends. The germline V gene encodes CDR1 SGHTA and CDR2 FQGTGA. The chain employs TRBV7-3 and TRBJ2-1, with D tentatively TRBD2 (6 bases). The sequenced sample was blood. This receptor was taken from a human donor in good health. The CDR3 region is CASSLKPWRGDDEQFF. The CDR3 nucleotides are TGTGCCAGCAGCTTAAAACCATGGCGGGGAGACGATGAGCAGTTCTTC.